What follows are 8 T cell receptor beta chains derived from one specimen sequenced in a study of T cells in localized non-small cell lung cancer. The assay was immunoSEQ multiplex PCR, and TCRdb's table has in-frame clones only and misses some. The table lists over a thousand clones, over 30% of them singletons. Sequences were derived from normal lung tissue next to the tumor, sampled before any cancer treatment. These receptors all come from a female donor older than 55 with stage I lung adenocarcinoma.

CDR3 protein: CASSGAGGDYGYTF. The CDR3 DNA follows: TGTGCCAGCAGCGGGGCAGGAGGGGACTATGGCTACACCTTC. The gene calls are TRBV11-3 and TRBJ1-2; a possible D gene is TRBD1 (5 bases). Germline V CDR1 and CDR2: SGHNT, YENEEA. The CDR3 is 14 amino acids. V lost 5 bases, J lost 3 bases, and 13 bases lay in between. Supplemented by reference TRBV11-3 and TRBJ1-2, the full variable domain reads EAGVVQSPRYKIIEKKQPVAFWCNPISGHNTLYWYLQNLGQGPELLIRYENEEAVDDSQLPKDRFSAERLKGVDSTLKIQPAELGDSAVYLCASSGAGGDYGYTFGSGTRLTVV.

This clone is categorized as medium-sized. The V call is TRBV1, the J call TRBJ1-2. TRBV1 is shown as a pseudogene. This CDR3 spans 14 amino acids. DNA for the CDR3: TGCGCCAGCAGCAGCCTGCCGGGGGCCAGTGGCTACACCTTC. Amino acids: CASSSLPGASGYTF.

The chain joins TRBV10-3 to TRBJ2-7; a possible D gene is TRBD1 (5 bases). V lost 2 bases, J lost 3 bases, and 5 bases lay in between. The CDR3 is 12 residues long. CDR1 is ENHRY and CDR2 is SYGVKD in the germline V gene. DNA for the CDR3: TGTGCCATCAGTGAGCAGGGCTACGAGCAGTACTTC. Translating gives CAISEQGYEQYF.

A single count supports this clone. The rearrangement links TRBV28 to TRBJ1-2, with D possibly being TRBD1 (5 bases). Trimming shortened V by 2 bases and J by 8 bases, and 21 bases separated the two germline ends. The CDR3 covers 16 residues. Germline CDR1 MDHEN, CDR2 SYDVKM. The CDR3 sequence is CASSLTGRAGAGGYTF. CDR3 bases: TGTGCCAGCAGTTTAACTGGCAGGGCGGGCGCGGGGGGCTACACCTTC.

This clone was observed a few times. CDR3 residues: CASGLAGQYNSPLHF. For the CDR3, the DNA is TGTGCCAGCGGGCTTGCGGGGCAGTATAATTCACCCCTCCACTTT. This chain connects TRBV6-8 to TRBJ1-6; D might be TRBD1 (5 bases). Deletions cut 8 bases from V and 4 bases from J, with 15 bases between. Germline V gene data show CDR1 as MNHGY and CDR2 as SAAAGT. This CDR3 contains 15 residues.

V usage is TRBV6-8 and J usage is TRBJ1-6; D remains ambiguous. This CDR3 is 12 amino acids long. The V end was cut by 6 bases, the J end by 4 bases, with 4 bases between. CDR1 MNHGY and CDR2 SAAAGT come from the germline V gene. The CDR3 here is CASREYNSPLHF. CDR3 nucleotide sequence: TGTGCCAGCAGGGAGTATAATTCACCCCTCCACTTT.

The table lists this clone with a count of one. This rearrangement joins TRBV28 to TRBJ1-2, with 8 nucleotides matching TRBD1. Germline loops: CDR1 MDHEN, CDR2 SYDVKM. The CDR3 has 14 amino acids. The V segment lost 3 bases and the J segment 6 bases; nucleotides outside the gene matches: 6. The CDR3 DNA reads TGTGCCAGCAGTTTCCTGGACAGGGTGGATGGCTACACCTTC. It translates to CASSFLDRVDGYTF.

This rearrangement joins TRBV29-1 to TRBJ2-5, with 8 nucleotides matching TRBD2. CDR1 SQVTM and CDR2 ANQGSEA come from the germline V gene. CDR3 size: 13 residues. The V segment lost 5 bases and the J segment 4 bases; nucleotides outside the gene matches: 6. The CDR3, as DNA: TGCAGCGTTATACAGAGCGGGGGAGAGACCCAGTACTTC. It specifies CSVIQSGGETQYF.